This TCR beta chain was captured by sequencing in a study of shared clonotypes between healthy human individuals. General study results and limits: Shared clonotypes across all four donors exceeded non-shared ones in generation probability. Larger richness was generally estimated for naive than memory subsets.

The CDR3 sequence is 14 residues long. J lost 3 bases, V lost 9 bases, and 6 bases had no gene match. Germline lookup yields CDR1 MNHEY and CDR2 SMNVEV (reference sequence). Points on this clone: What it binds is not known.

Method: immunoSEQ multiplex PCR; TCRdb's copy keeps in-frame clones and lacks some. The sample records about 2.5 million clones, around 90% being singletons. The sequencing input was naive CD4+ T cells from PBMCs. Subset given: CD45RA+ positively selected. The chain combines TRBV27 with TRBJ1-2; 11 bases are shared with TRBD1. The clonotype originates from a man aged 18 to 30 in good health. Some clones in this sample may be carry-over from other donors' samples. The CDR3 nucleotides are TGTGCCAGGAAAAGGACAGGGGGCGACTATGGCTACACCTTC. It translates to CARKRTGGDYGYTF.